A single sample is the source of the 29 T cell receptor beta chains below, sequenced in a study of breast tumors, draining lymph nodes, adjacent tissues. Breast cancer patients provided tissue from their axillary draining lymph nodes. From the multiplex PCR reads, TCRdb called clonotypes with MiXCR, one entry per CDR3 protein. This table has 75,000 to 100,000 distinct CDR3 sequences, about 20% appearing once. The sequenced sample consisted of axillary lymph node tissue. These receptors were collected from a female donor with breast cancer. Some clones in this sample may be carry-over from other donors' samples.

This clonotype was found many times. V and J are TRBV6-1 and TRBJ2-7, with 8 bases matching TRBD2. V shed 0 bases, J shed 0 bases, and the junction held 1 base outside the gene matches. This CDR3 comprises 15 residues. Germline CDR1 MNHNS, CDR2 SASEGT. The CDR3 loop is CASSEASGVSYEQYF. CDR3 coding DNA: TGTGCCAGCAGTGAAGCTAGCGGGGTCTCCTACGAGCAGTACTTC.

Ten or more counts support this clonotype. The chain employs TRBV9 and TRBJ2-7, with 7 bases lining up with TRBD1. The ends lost 0 bases at V and 6 bases at J; junction bases unmatched: 6. The CDR3 covers 14 residues. Germline assignment: CDR1 SGDLS and CDR2 YYNGEE. The CDR3 loop is CASSVDGDSGEQYF. The CDR3 DNA sequence: TGTGCCAGCAGCGTAGACGGGGACAGCGGCGAGCAGTACTTC. Together with reference TRBV9 and TRBJ2-7, the CDR3 gives the full variable domain: DSGVTQTPKHLITATGQRVTLRCSPRSGDLSVYWYQQSLDQGLQFLIQYYNGEERAKGNILERFSAQQFPDLHSELNLSSLELGDSALYFCASSVDGDSGEQYFGPGTRLTVT.

Regarding this clonotype: Compared with germline, one end of the junction differs, possibly owing to a read error. The V and J genes are TRBV30 and TRBJ1-3, with a possible D match to TRBD1 (5 bases). The germline V gene has CDR1 GTSNPN and CDR2 SVGIG (reference sequence). This CDR3 has 14 amino acids. CDR3 in DNA: TGTGCCTGGAGTGCAGGGCTCTCTGGAAACACCATGTATTTT. Residues: CAWSAGLSGNTMYF.

This clonotype was seen many times. The chain couples TRBV7-8 to TRBJ2-3; 9 nucleotides agree with TRBD1. The CDR3 extends over 15 amino acids. With V trimmed by 4 bases and J by 4 bases, 6 bases remained unmatched. From germline, CDR1 is SGHVS and CDR2 FQNEAQ. CDR3 nucleotides: TGTGCCAGCAGCTGGCGGACAGGGGAAGCAGATACGCAGTATTTT. This translates into CASSWRTGEADTQYF. Variable domain in full (rest from reference TRBV7-8 and TRBJ2-3): GAGVSQSPRYKVAKRGQDVALRCDPISGHVSLFWYQQALGQGPEFLTYFQNEAQLDKSGLPSDRFFAERPEGSVSTLKIQRTQQEDSAVYLCASSWRTGEADTQYFGPGTRLTVL.

This clonotype was counted ten times or more. The genes are TRBV4-1 and TRBJ2-3; TRBD2 might be the D (5 bases). The CDR3 covers 16 residues. Germline V gene sequence: CDR1 MGHRA, CDR2 YSYEKL. V shed 1 base and J shed 3 bases, with 14 bases lying between them. CDR3 residues: CASSQAGSWGTDTQYF. In nucleotides, the CDR3 is TGCGCCAGCAGCCAAGCGGGATCCTGGGGAACAGATACGCAGTATTTT.

This clonotype was counted ten times or more. The chain uses TRBV6-6 and TRBJ2-3, with TRBD2 as a possible D gene (5 bases). The CDR3 is 14 amino acids. The V gene's germline CDR1 is MNHNY and CDR2 SVGAGI (reference sequence). The V gene lost 7 bases and the J gene lost 6 bases, with 17 bases spanning the gap. CDR3 protein: CASNPELGADTQYF. The CDR3 DNA reads TGTGCCAGCAACCCTGAGTTGGGAGCGGATACGCAGTATTTT.

Ten or more counts support this clonotype. The chain is built from TRBV6-1 and TRBJ1-5; the D gene is possibly TRBD1 (5 bases). V was pared by 3 bases and J by 5 bases, with 14 bases between. This CDR3 region has 15 residues. The germline V gene encodes CDR1 MNHNS and CDR2 SASEGT. Written as DNA, the CDR3 is TGTGCCAGCAGTGAGGGACTTCTACCTTATCAGCCCCAGCATTTT. This codes for CASSEGLLPYQPQHF.

Turning to this clonotype: Possible read error: a much larger clone is one base away. Likely a read error: the CDR3 ends without its conserved phenylalanine or tryptophan. The J gene is TRBJ2-1, the V gene TRBV6-1, with unresolved D. Germline CDR1 reads MNHNS; CDR2 reads SASEGT. This CDR3 is built from 13 residues. V was cut by 6 bases and J by 7 bases, with 13 bases left in between. This CDR3 is CASRRSLSNEQFL. The CDR3 coding sequence is TGTGCCAGCAGGAGATCCCTTTCGAATGAGCAGTTCCTC.

The table lists this clonotype with many counts. The V and J genes are TRBV20-1 and TRBJ1-3; D gene ambiguous. Germline assignment: CDR1 DFQATT and CDR2 SNEGSKA (reference sequence). V was trimmed by 5 bases and J by 0 bases, leaving 11 bases between them. The length of the CDR3 is 14 residues. CDR3 sequence (DNA): TGCAGTGCTCAATTGGACGTCTCTGGAAACACCATATATTTT. Translating gives CSAQLDVSGNTIYF.

Many counts were recorded for this clonotype. V gene TRBV5-1 combines with J gene TRBJ2-7, with D uncertain. The CDR3 has 14 residues. V was shortened by 0 bases and J by 2 bases, with 9 bases between the two germline ends. The germline gives CDR1 SGHRS, CDR2 YFSETQ. CDR3 in amino acids: CASSLGQPTYEQYF. The DNA for the CDR3 is TGCGCCAGCAGCTTGGGGCAGCCCACCTACGAGCAGTACTTC.

This clonotype was counted many times. The genes are TRBV19 and TRBJ1-5; TRBD1 might be the D (5 bases). The V end lost 5 bases, the J end lost 2 bases, and 13 bases lay between the germline ends. The CDR3 has 15 amino acids. The germline V gene has CDR1 LNHDA and CDR2 SQIVND (reference sequence). The CDR3 coding sequence is TGTGCCAGTAGTCGAACCGGGACTGGCAATCAGCCCCAGCATTTT. It yields the protein CASSRTGTGNQPQHF.

This clonotype was seen ten or more times. This chain uses TRBV10-3 with TRBJ1-5; D unclear. Germline loops: CDR1 ENHRY, CDR2 SYGVKD. CDR3 length equals 13 residues. V was clipped by 3 bases and J by 6 bases, with 9 bases between them. DNA for the CDR3: TGTGCCATCAGTGATAGGTCGGGTCAGCCCCAGCATTTT. It encodes CAISDRSGQPQHF.

The genes are TRBV10-3 and TRBJ1-5; D is unresolved. Trimming shortened V by 10 bases and J by 9 bases, and 16 bases separated the two germline ends. The CDR3 runs 12 residues. CDR1 is ENHRY, CDR2 SYGVKD, per germline. The CDR3 spells CATRPDSSPQHF. In DNA, the CDR3 is TGTGCCACCCGACCGGATTCATCGCCCCAGCATTTT.

Comment on this clonotype: This may arise from a read error, as a much more abundant clone is one base away. CDR3 region: CASSPSSGSTGELFF. The CDR3 DNA sequence: TGTGCCAGCAGCCCTTCTAGCGGGTCCACCGGGGAGCTGTTTTTT. This rearrangement joins TRBV9 to TRBJ2-2; TRBD2 aligns across 8 bases. This CDR3 has 15 amino acids. Trimming took 4 bases from V and 4 from J; bases not matched to a gene: 6. Looked up from germline, CDR1 is SGDLS and CDR2 is YYNGEE. The full variable domain, rest sourced from reference TRBV9 and TRBJ2-2, is DSGVTQTPKHLITATGQRVTLRCSPRSGDLSVYWYQQSLDQGLQFLIQYYNGEERAKGNILERFSAQQFPDLHSELNLSSLELGDSALYFCASSPSSGSTGELFFGEGSRLTVL.

V and J are TRBV27 and TRBJ2-1, with 8 bases lining up with TRBD2. The CDR3 sequence is 17 residues long. Germline loops: CDR1 MNHEY, CDR2 SMNVEV (reference sequence). The V segment lost 0 bases and the J segment 1 base; nucleotides outside the gene matches: 5. The CDR3 region has the DNA TGTGCCAGCAGTTTATCAGCGGGAGCAGTTTCCTACAATGAGCAGTTCTTC. Translating gives CASSLSAGAVSYNEQFF.

This clonotype was seen a few times. The V gene is TRBV7-2, the J gene TRBJ1-6; no clear D gene. The V end lost 7 bases, the J end lost 7 bases, and 14 bases lay between the germline ends. Germline CDR1 SGHTA, CDR2 FQGNSA. The length of the CDR3 is 14 residues. The DNA for the CDR3 is TGTGCCAGCAAAGCCGGGTCTCTAAATTCACCCCTCCACTTT. This codes for CASKAGSLNSPLHF.

This clonotype was found many times. The V call is TRBV7-6, the J call TRBJ1-5; 10 bases fit TRBD1. The CDR3 spans 22 residues. With V trimmed by 7 bases and J by 0 bases, 24 bases remained unmatched. Germline CDR1 SGHVS, CDR2 FNYEAQ. The CDR3 is CASTGNGTGVEKCPISNQPQHF. CDR3 in DNA: TGTGCCAGCACGGGGAACGGGACAGGGGTCGAGAAGTGCCCTATTAGCAATCAGCCCCAGCATTTT.

This clonotype was counted ten times or more. This chain links TRBV2 with TRBJ1-5, with 9 positions matching TRBD1. Unmatched junction bases numbered 2, after V lost 5 bases and J lost 0 bases. Germline V gene data show CDR1 as SNHLY and CDR2 as FYNNEI. The CDR3 has 15 amino acids. CDR3 sequence (DNA): TGTGCCAGCAGTACGGACAGGGGTAGCAATCAGCCCCAGCATTTT. This sequence encodes CASSTDRGSNQPQHF. The full variable domain, completed using reference TRBV2 and TRBJ1-5, is EPEVTQTPSHQVTQMGQEVILRCVPISNHLYFYWYRQILGQKVEFLVSFYNNEISEKSEIFDDQFSVERPDGSNFTLKIRSTKLEDSAMYFCASSTDRGSNQPQHFGDGTRLSIL.

The table lists this clonotype with many counts. CDR3 protein: CASSPPGNEKLFF. DNA of the CDR3: TGTGCCAGCAGCCCCCCGGGTAATGAAAAACTGTTTTTT. The J gene is TRBJ1-4, the V gene TRBV7-2; D not resolved. The CDR3 runs to 13 residues. The ends were cut back, 5 bases at V and 4 bases at J, with 8 bases in the middle. Germline CDR1 is SGHTA and CDR2 is FQGNSA.

This clonotype was detected a few times. The chain carries TRBV30 and TRBJ2-5, with 11 bases that match TRBD2. This CDR3 has 15 amino acids. With 0 bases clipped from V and 4 bases from J, the junction kept 4 bases outside the gene matches. Germline V gene lookup returns CDR1 GTSNPN and CDR2 SVGIG (reference sequence). The CDR3 loop is CAWSVGLAGGETQYF. For the CDR3, the DNA is TGTGCCTGGAGTGTTGGCCTAGCGGGAGGAGAGACCCAGTACTTC.

V usage is TRBV6-2 or TRBV6-3 and J usage is TRBJ2-1, with 11 bases identical to TRBD2. The V and J ends lost 8 bases and 7 bases, in that order; junction bases with no gene match: 10. The CDR3 loop spans 15 amino acids. Germline CDR1 is MNHEY and CDR2 is SVGEGT. CDR3 sequence reads: CASWGLADPRNEQFF. In DNA, the CDR3 is TGTGCCAGCTGGGGACTAGCGGACCCCAGGAATGAGCAGTTCTTC.

The sample holds many counts of this clonotype. The chain couples TRBV29-1 to TRBJ2-7; D may be TRBD2 (5 bases). The CDR3 extends over 12 amino acids. V lost 6 bases and J 4 bases, leaving 13 bases between the germline ends. Per the germline V gene, CDR1 is SQVTM and CDR2 is ANQGSEA. The CDR3 nucleotides are TGCAGCGTCACCTCGGAGGAGTACGAGCAGTACTTC. Its protein product is CSVTSEEYEQYF.

This clonotype was counted ten times or more. DNA for the CDR3: TGTGCCATCAGCCTTGGACAGGGGGAGACCCAGTACTTC. Its translation: CAISLGQGETQYF. V gene TRBV10-3 combines with J gene TRBJ2-5, with 9 bases that match TRBD1. CDR1 ENHRY and CDR2 SYGVKD come from the germline V gene. The junction had 4 bases not matched to a gene; V was cut back by 6 bases and J by 5 bases. The length of the CDR3 is 13 residues.

At least ten counts were recorded for this clonotype. The chain employs TRBV29-1 and TRBJ2-1; 12 bases match TRBD2. Germline V gene lookup returns CDR1 SQVTM and CDR2 ANQGSEA. With 3 bases clipped from V and 7 bases from J, the junction kept 4 bases outside the gene matches. This CDR3 is built from 14 residues. DNA of the CDR3: TGCAGCGTTGATGGACTAGCGGGATTGAATGAGCAGTTCTTC. It is translated as CSVDGLAGLNEQFF.

Ten or more counts support this clonotype. The V gene is TRBV12-3 or TRBV12-4, the J gene TRBJ2-1; 7 bases align to TRBD1. Losses at the gene ends were 7 bases for V and 6 bases for J; bases not matched to a gene: 15. The CDR3 is made up of 16 amino acids. The CDR3 spells CASTPRVRDSVNEQFF. In DNA form, the CDR3 reads TGTGCCAGCACCCCGAGAGTGAGGGACAGCGTCAATGAGCAGTTCTTC.

This clonotype was recorded many times. V gene TRBV7-6 combines with J gene TRBJ2-5; D tentatively fits TRBD1 or TRBD2 (6 bases each). The V end was cut by 0 bases, the J end by 2 bases, with 10 bases between. Germline V gene lookup returns CDR1 SGHVS and CDR2 FNYEAQ. The CDR3 consists of 15 residues. The CDR3 here is CASSLATGTQETQYF. The CDR3 coding sequence is TGTGCCAGCAGCTTAGCCACAGGGACTCAAGAGACCCAGTACTTC.

This clonotype was recorded at least ten times. V usage is TRBV20-1 and J usage is TRBJ1-2; possible D gene TRBD1, 6 bases. Trimming cost V 4 bases and J 2 bases, with 11 bases left between them. This CDR3 is built from 13 residues. CDR1 DFQATT and CDR2 SNEGSKA come from the germline V gene (reference sequence). CDR3 in DNA: TGCAGTGCTAAGGACGGGGGCAACTATGGCTACACCTTC. Translation: CSAKDGGNYGYTF.

This chain links TRBV20-1 with TRBJ2-2; D is uncertain. The ends were cut back, 2 bases at V and 1 base at J, with 5 bases in the middle. The CDR3 totals 13 residues. CDR1 and CDR2 (germline): DFQATT, SNEGSKA (reference sequence). CDR3 loop: CSARTENTGELFF. DNA for the CDR3: TGCAGTGCTAGAACAGAGAACACCGGGGAGCTGTTTTTT.

This clonotype was seen ten or more times. This chain connects TRBV11-1 to TRBJ2-5; D perhaps matches TRBD2 (6 bases). The CDR3 sequence is 13 residues long. CDR1 and CDR2 from the germline V gene are SGHAT and FQDESV (reference sequence). The V and J ends lost 8 bases and 5 bases respectively, with 15 bases between them. The CDR3 loop reads CASSGLSGETQYF. CDR3 bases: TGTGCCAGCTCGGGACTCTCGGGGGAGACCCAGTACTTC.